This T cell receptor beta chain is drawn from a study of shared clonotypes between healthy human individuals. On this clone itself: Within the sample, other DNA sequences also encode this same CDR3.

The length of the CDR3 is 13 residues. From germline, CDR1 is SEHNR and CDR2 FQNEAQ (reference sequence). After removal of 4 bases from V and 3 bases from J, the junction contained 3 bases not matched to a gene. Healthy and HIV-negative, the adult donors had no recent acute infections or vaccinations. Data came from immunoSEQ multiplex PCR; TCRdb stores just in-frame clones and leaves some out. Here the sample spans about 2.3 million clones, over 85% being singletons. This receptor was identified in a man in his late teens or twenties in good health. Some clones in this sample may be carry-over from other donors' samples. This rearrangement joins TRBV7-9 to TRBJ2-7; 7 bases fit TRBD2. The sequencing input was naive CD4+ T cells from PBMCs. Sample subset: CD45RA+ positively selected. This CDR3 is CASSSSGGYEQYF. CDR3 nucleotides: TGTGCCAGCAGCTCGTCGGGGGGCTACGAGCAGTACTTC. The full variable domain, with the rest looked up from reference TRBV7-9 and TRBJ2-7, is DTGVSQNPRHKITKRGQNVTFRCDPISEHNRLYWYRQTLGQGPEFLTYFQNEAQLEKSRLLSDRFSAERPKGSFSTLEIQRTEQGDSAMYLCASSSSGGYEQYFGPGTRLTVT.